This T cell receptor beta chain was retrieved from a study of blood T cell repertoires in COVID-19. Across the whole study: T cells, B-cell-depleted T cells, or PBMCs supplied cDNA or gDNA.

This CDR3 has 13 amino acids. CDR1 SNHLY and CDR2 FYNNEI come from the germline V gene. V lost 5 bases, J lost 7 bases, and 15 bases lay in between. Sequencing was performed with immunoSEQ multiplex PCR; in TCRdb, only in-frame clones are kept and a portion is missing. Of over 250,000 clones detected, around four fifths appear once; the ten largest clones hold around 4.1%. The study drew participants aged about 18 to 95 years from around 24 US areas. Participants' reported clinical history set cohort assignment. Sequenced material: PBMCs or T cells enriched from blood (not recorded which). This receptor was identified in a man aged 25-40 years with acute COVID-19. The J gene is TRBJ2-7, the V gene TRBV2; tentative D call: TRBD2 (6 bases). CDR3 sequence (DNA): TGTGCCAGCAGTATGGGGACTCAGGTTGAGCAGTACGTC. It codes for CASSMGTQVEQYV.